These 10 T cell receptor beta chains were sequenced from one sample in a study of T cell repertoires in cytomegalovirus infection. TCRdb processed the reads anew with MiXCR; each CDR3 protein has one entry. The data contain a few hundred thousand distinct CDR3 sequences, 17% of them singletons. The sample consisted of CD8+ T cells from PBMCs. The receptors were gathered from a human donor in good health (CMV status not recorded). Some clones in this sample may be carry-over from other donors' samples.

The chain links TRBV5-6 to TRBJ2-7, with 9 bases lining up with TRBD1. Per the germline V gene, CDR1 is SGHDT and CDR2 is YYEEEE. This CDR3 has 16 amino acids. V lost 4 bases, J lost 5 bases, and 13 bases stayed unmatched. DNA of the CDR3: TGTGCCAGCAGCGAAGGCTCACAGGGGGCGTTCGACGAGCAGTACTTC. Amino acids: CASSEGSQGAFDEQYF. Together with reference TRBV5-6 and TRBJ2-7, the CDR3 gives the full variable domain: DAGVTQSPTHLIKTRGQQVTLRCSPKSGHDTVSWYQQALGQGPQFIFQYYEEEERQRGNFPDRFSGHQFPNYSSELNVNALLLGDSALYLCASSEGSQGAFDEQYFGPGTRLTVT.

This chain uses TRBV2 with TRBJ2-3, with a weak D call TRBD2 (6 bases). The CDR3 consists of 15 residues. Trimming took 2 bases from V and 3 from J, leaving 12 bases between them. Germline CDR1 SNHLY, CDR2 FYNNEI. The CDR3 DNA sequence: TGTGCCAGCAGTGAACCGGACGGAGGGACAGATACGCAGTATTTT. Protein product: CASSEPDGGTDTQYF.

The table lists this clonotype with a few counts. The J gene is TRBJ1-1, the V gene TRBV27, with D perhaps TRBD1 (5 bases). Per the germline V gene, CDR1 is MNHEY and CDR2 is SMNVEV (reference sequence). The CDR3 runs to 11 residues. Trimming shortened V by 8 bases and J by 8 bases, and 12 bases separated the two germline ends. CDR3 amino acids: CASSRGREAFF. CDR3 nucleotides: TGTGCCAGCTCTAGGGGAAGAGAAGCTTTCTTT.

The table lists this clonotype with many counts. The chain is built from TRBV7-8 and TRBJ2-7, with D possibly being TRBD2 (7 bases). This CDR3 is 16 amino acids long. The V gene lost 5 bases and the J gene lost 2 bases, with 19 bases spanning the gap. Per the germline V gene, CDR1 is SGHVS and CDR2 is FQNEAQ. DNA of the CDR3: TGTGCCAGCAGCCCCGCCCTGGGGGGGGCGGCCTACGAGCAGTACTTC. Protein sequence: CASSPALGGAAYEQYF.

This clonotype turned up a few times. The chain has TRBV7-9 and TRBJ2-1; 12 bases map to TRBD1. The germline CDR1 and CDR2 sequences are SEHNR and FQNEAQ (reference sequence). This CDR3 has 14 residues. V lost 7 bases to trimming and J lost 7 bases; unmatched junction nucleotides: 5. CDR3: CASKGQGAGNEQFF. CDR3 DNA sequence: TGTGCCAGCAAGGGACAGGGGGCGGGGAATGAGCAGTTCTTC.

The chain employs TRBV7-9 and TRBJ2-1, with D hard to call. The CDR3 totals 14 residues. V lost 4 bases, J lost 4 bases, and 11 bases lay in between. From germline, CDR1 is SEHNR and CDR2 FQNEAQ (reference sequence). The CDR3 DNA sequence: TGTGCCAGCAGCTCTCAGACGGTTTACAATGAGCAGTTCTTC. It codes for CASSSQTVYNEQFF.

The chain combines TRBV4-1 with TRBJ1-1, with D unresolved. Trimming took 4 bases from V and 1 from J, leaving 10 bases between them. Germline lookup yields CDR1 MGHRA and CDR2 YSYEKL. CDR3 length equals 14 residues. This CDR3 reads CASSPSAANTEAFF. The CDR3 DNA is TGCGCCAGCAGCCCCTCGGCGGCGAACACTGAAGCTTTCTTT.

This clonotype was seen at least ten times. The chain has TRBV6-2 or TRBV6-3 and TRBJ2-1; TRBD2 might be the D (5 bases). In germline, CDR1 is MNHEY, CDR2 SVGEGT. The CDR3 spans 16 residues. V was pared by 0 bases and J by 0 bases, with 9 bases between. In nucleotides, the CDR3 is TGTGCCAGCAGTTACTCGCCCGGGGTCTCCTACAATGAGCAGTTCTTC. This sequence encodes CASSYSPGVSYNEQFF.

This clonotype was counted a few times. The chain uses TRBV6-6 and TRBJ1-1; D unclear. Germline V gene sequence: CDR1 MNHNY, CDR2 SVGAGI (reference sequence). The CDR3 has 14 residues. With 1 base removed from V and 0 bases from J, the gap between germline ends came to 6 bases. CDR3 amino acids: CASSYYRVNTEAFF. CDR3 nucleotide sequence: TGTGCCAGCAGTTACTATCGGGTGAACACTGAAGCTTTCTTT.

This clonotype occurred many times. The chain links TRBV7-9 to TRBJ1-1; no clear D. Looked up from germline, CDR1 is SEHNR and CDR2 is FQNEAQ (reference sequence). The CDR3 covers 13 residues. The V end was cut by 4 bases, the J end by 6 bases, with 12 bases between. This CDR3 reads CASSSPSGPEAFF. CDR3 nucleotides: TGTGCCAGCAGCTCACCCAGCGGGCCTGAAGCTTTCTTT.